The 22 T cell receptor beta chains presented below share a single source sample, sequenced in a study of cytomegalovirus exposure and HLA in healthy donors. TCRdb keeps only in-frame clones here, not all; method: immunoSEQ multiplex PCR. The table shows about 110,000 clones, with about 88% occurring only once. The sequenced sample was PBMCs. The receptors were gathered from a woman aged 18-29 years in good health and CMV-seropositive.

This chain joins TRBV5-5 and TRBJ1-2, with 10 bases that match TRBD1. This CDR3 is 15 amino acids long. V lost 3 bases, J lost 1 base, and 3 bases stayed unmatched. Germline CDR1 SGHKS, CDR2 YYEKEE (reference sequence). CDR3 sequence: CASSWGDRGNYGYTF. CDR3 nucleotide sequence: TGTGCCAGCAGCTGGGGGGACAGGGGTAACTATGGCTACACCTTC.

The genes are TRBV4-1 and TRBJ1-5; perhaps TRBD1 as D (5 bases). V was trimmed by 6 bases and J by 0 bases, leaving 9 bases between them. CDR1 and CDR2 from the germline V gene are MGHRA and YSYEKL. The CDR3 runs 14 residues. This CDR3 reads CASSPGISNQPQHF. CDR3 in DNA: TGCGCCAGCAGTCCAGGGATTAGCAATCAGCCCCAGCATTTT.

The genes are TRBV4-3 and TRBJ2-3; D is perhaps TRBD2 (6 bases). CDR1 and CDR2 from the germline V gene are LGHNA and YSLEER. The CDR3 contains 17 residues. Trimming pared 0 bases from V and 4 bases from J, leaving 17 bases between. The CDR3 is CASSQDRDSRRPDTQYF. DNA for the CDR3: TGCGCCAGCAGCCAAGATAGGGACTCTAGGCGGCCAGATACGCAGTATTTT.

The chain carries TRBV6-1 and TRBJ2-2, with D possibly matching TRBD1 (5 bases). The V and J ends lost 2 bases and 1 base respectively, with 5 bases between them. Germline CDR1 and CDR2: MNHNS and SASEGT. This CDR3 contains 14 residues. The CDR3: CASSEQGNTGELFF. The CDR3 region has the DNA TGTGCCAGCAGTGAACAGGGGAACACCGGGGAGCTGTTTTTT.

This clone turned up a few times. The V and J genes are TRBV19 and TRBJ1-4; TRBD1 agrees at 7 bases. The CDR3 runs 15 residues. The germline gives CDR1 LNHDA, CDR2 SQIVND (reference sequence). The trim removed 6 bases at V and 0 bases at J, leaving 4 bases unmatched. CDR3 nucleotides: TGTGCCAGTAGACGGACAGGCCCAACTAATGAAAAACTGTTTTTT. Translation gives CASRRTGPTNEKLFF.

CDR3 nucleotides: TGCGCCAGCAGTGAGTCGCAATTGGGGGCAGGGGAAGCTTTCTTT. As protein: CASSESQLGAGEAFF. This chain uses TRBV10-1 with TRBJ1-1, with TRBD1 as a possible D gene (6 bases). From germline, CDR1 is WNHNN and CDR2 SYGVQD (reference sequence). CDR3 length: 15 amino acids. Trimming removed 0 bases from V and 8 bases from J, with 16 bases in between.

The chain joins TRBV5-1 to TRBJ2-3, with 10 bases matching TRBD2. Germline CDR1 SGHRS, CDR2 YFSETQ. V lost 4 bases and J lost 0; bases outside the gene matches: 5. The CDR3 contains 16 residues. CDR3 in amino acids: CASSERGGRSTDTQYF. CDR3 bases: TGCGCCAGCAGCGAGCGGGGGGGAAGGAGCACAGATACGCAGTATTTT.

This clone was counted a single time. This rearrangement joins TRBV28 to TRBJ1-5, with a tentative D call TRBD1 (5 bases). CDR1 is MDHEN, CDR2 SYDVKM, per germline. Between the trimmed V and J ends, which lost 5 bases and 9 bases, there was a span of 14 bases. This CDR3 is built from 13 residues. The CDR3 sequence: CASSGATLGPQHF. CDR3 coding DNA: TGTGCCAGCAGTGGGGCAACTCTTGGGCCCCAGCATTTT.

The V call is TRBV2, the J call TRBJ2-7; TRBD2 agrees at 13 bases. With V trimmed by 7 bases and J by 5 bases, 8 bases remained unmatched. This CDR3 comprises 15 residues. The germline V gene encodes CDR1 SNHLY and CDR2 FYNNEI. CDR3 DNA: TGTGCCAGCACCCGGACTAGCGGGGGTATCGACGAGCAGTACGTC. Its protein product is CASTRTSGGIDEQYV.

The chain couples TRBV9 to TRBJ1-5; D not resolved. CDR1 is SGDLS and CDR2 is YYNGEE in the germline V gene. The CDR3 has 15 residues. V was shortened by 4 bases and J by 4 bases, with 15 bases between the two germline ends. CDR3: CASSQEGEPNQPQHF. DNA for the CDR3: TGTGCCAGCAGCCAAGAGGGCGAACCTAATCAGCCCCAGCATTTT.

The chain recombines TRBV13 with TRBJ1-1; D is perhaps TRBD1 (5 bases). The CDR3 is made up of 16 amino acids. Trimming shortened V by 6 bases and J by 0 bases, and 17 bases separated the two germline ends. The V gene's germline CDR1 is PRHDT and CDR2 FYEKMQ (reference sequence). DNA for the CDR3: TGTGCCAGCAGTCCGTACCATCTGACAGTGAACACTGAAGCTTTCTTT. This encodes CASSPYHLTVNTEAFF.

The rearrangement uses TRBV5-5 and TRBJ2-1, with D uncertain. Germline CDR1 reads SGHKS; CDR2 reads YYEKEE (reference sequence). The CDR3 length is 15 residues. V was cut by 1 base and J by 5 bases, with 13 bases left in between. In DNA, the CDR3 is TGTGCCAGCAGCTTGCGCCTGGGCACACACAATGAGCAGTTCTTC. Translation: CASSLRLGTHNEQFF.

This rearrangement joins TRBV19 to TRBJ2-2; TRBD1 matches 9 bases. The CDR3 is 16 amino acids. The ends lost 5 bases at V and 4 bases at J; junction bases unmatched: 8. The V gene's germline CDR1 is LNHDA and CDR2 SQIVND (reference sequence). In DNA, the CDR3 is TGTGCCAGTAGTCCCACAGGGGGCGGTCGCACCGGGGAGCTGTTTTTT. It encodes CASSPTGGGRTGELFF.

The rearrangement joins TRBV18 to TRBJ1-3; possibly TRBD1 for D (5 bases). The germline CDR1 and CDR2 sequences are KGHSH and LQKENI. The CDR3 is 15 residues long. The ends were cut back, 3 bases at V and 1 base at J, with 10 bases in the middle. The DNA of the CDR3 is TGTGCCAGCTCACCTTACCAGGGATCTGGAAACACCATATATTTT. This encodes CASSPYQGSGNTIYF.

CDR3 sequence reads: CASSSTGGKYTDTQYF. The CDR3 nucleotides read TGTGCCAGCAGCTCCACGGGGGGGAAATACACAGATACGCAGTATTTT. The chain joins TRBV5-4 to TRBJ2-3; the match to TRBD2 covers 8 bases. V gave up 3 bases and J gave up 2 bases; unmatched junction bases: 8. The CDR3 extends over 16 amino acids. CDR1 is SGHNT and CDR2 is YYREEE in the germline V gene (reference sequence).

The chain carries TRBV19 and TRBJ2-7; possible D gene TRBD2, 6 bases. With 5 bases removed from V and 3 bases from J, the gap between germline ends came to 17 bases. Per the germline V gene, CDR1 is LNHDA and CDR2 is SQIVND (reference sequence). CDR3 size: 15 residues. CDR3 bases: TGTGCCAGTAGTCCCCGCGGGGTACTAAGCTACGAGCAGTACTTC. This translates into CASSPRGVLSYEQYF.

The CDR3 DNA follows: TGTGCCAGCAGCGAACGACAGGGCTCCTACGAGCAGTACGTC. It specifies CASSERQGSYEQYV. The rearrangement joins TRBV7-6 to TRBJ2-7; 7 nucleotides agree with TRBD1. CDR1 and CDR2 (germline): SGHVS, FNYEAQ. This CDR3 has 14 residues. Unmatched junction bases numbered 4, after V lost 5 bases and J lost 0 bases.

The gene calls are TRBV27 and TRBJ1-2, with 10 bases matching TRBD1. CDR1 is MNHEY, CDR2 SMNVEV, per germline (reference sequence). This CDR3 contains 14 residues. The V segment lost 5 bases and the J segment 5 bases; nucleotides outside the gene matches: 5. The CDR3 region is CASSPGTGVYGYTF. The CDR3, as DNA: TGTGCCAGCAGTCCCGGGACAGGGGTTTATGGCTACACCTTC.

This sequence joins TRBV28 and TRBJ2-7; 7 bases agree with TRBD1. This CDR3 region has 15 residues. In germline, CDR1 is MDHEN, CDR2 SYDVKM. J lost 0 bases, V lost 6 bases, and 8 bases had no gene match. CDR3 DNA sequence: TGTGCCAGCAGGTTACAGGGGTCGAGCTCCTACGAGCAGTACGTC. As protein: CASRLQGSSSYEQYV.

CDR3 sequence: CASRLLTGINEKLFF. CDR3 DNA: TGTGCCAGCCGGCTCCTTACGGGAATTAATGAAAAACTGTTTTTT. The rearrangement links TRBV6-1 to TRBJ1-4; the D is unclear. The CDR3 length is 15 residues. Trimming left V 8 bases short and J 4 bases short, with 17 bases between. The germline V gene has CDR1 MNHNS and CDR2 SASEGT.

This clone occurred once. CDR3 sequence reads: CATLDRPQNTIYF. The CDR3 bases are TGTGCCACCCTGGACAGGCCTCAAAACACCATATATTTT. The genes are TRBV6-4 and TRBJ1-3; TRBD1 matches 7 bases. The CDR3 is made up of 13 amino acids. Losses at the gene ends were 10 bases for V and 6 bases for J; bases not matched to a gene: 9. The germline V gene encodes CDR1 MRHNA and CDR2 SNTAGT.

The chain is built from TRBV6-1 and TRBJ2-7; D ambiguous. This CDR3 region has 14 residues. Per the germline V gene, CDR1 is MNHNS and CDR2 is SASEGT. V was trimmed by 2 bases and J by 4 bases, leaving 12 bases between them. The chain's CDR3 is CASSETRQDYEQYV. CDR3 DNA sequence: TGTGCCAGCAGTGAAACGAGACAAGATTACGAGCAGTACGTC.